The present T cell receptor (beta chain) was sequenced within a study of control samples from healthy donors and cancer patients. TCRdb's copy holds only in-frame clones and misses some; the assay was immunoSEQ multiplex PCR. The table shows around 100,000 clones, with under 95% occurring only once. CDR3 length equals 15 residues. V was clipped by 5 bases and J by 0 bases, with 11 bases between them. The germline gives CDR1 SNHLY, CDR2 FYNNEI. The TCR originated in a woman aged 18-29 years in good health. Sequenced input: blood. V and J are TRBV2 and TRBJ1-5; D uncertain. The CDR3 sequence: CASSYGRYSNQPQHF. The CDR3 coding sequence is TGTGCCAGCAGTTACGGACGTTATAGCAATCAGCCCCAGCATTTT.